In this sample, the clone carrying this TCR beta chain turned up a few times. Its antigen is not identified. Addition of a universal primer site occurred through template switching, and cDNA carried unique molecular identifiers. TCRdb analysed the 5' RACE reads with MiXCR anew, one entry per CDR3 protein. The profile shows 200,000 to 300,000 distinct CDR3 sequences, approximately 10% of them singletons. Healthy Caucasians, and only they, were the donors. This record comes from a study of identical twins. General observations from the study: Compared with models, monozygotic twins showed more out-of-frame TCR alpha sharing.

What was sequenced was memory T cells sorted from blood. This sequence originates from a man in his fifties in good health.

CDR3 bases: TGTGCCAGCAGTTCACAGGGGGCGAGGGGTCAGCCCCAGCATTTT. Amino acids: CASSSQGARGQPQHF. The rearrangement joins TRBV27 to TRBJ1-5, with TRBD1 matching 9 bases. Germline V CDR1 and CDR2: MNHEY, SMNVEV (reference sequence). The CDR3 spans 15 residues. After removal of 4 bases from V and 6 bases from J, the junction contained 7 bases not matched to a gene.